The source of this T cell receptor (beta chain) is a study of blood T cell repertoires in COVID-19. About the study: COVID-19 samples from acute and convalescent phases originated in the United States, Italy and Spain. Sample material is recorded as cDNA or gDNA derived from T cells, B-cell-depleted T cells, or PBMCs.

In the authors' methods: Reference gene primer amplification yielded estimated nucleated cell counts. Libraries were prepared by immunoSEQ multiplex PCR; TCRdb keeps only in-frame clonotypes and omits some of them. V, J and clone size reflect that table, while D and trimming were determined from the DNA. Counted here are over 55,000 clones, over 70% occurring once; the ten biggest clones make up around 7.9%. CDR1 is SGHDT, CDR2 YYEEEE, per germline. The CDR3 consists of 15 residues. Trimming took 4 bases from V and 0 from J, leaving 8 bases between them. Sequenced sample: peripheral blood. The chain combines TRBV5-6 with TRBJ2-6; D may be TRBD1 (5 bases). This sequence originates from a man aged 50 or older with active COVID-19. CDR3 coding DNA: TGTGCCAGCAGCCTGCAGGGCTCTGGGGCCAACGTCCTGACTTTC. Protein product: CASSLQGSGANVLTF.